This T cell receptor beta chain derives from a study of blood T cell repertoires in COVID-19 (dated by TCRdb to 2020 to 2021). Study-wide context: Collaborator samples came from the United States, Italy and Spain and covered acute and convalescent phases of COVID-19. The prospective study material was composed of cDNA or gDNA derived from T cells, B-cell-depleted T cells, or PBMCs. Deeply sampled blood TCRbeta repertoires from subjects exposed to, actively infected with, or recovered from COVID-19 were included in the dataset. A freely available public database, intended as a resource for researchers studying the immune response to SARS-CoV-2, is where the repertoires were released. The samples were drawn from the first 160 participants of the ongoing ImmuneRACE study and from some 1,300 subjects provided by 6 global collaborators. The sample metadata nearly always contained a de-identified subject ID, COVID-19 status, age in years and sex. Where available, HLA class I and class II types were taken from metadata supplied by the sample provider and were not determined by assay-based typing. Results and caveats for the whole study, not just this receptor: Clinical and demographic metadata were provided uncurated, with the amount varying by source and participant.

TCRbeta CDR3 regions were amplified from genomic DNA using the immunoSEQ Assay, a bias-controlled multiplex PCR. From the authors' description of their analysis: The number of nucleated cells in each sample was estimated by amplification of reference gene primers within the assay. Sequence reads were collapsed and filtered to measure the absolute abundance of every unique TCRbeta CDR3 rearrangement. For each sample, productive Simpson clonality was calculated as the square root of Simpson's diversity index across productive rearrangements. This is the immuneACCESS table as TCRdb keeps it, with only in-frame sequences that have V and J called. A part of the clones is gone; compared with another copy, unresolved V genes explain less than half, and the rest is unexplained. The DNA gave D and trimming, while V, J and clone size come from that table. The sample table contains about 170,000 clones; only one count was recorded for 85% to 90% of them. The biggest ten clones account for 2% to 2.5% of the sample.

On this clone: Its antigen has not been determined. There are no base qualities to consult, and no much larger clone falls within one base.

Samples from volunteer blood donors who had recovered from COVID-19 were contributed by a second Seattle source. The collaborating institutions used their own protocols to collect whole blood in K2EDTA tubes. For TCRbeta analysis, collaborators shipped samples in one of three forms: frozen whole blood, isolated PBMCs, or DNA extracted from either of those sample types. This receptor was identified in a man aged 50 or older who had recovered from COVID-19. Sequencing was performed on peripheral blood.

The DNA sequence is given as TGTGCCAGCAGTGATTCTCGACTGAACCGGGCCCAGTACTTC. It translates to CASSDSRLNRAQYF. The sequence is built from TRBV6-1 and TRBJ2-5; no D gene call is confident. From the germline V gene, CDR1 is MNHNS and CDR2 is SASEGT. V and J are truncated by 3 bases and 9 bases respectively, leaving an intervening sequence of 17 bases. The CDR3 measures 14 amino acids from cysteine to phenylalanine. Just CDR3 DNA is preserved here, 42 bases in frame from base 1.